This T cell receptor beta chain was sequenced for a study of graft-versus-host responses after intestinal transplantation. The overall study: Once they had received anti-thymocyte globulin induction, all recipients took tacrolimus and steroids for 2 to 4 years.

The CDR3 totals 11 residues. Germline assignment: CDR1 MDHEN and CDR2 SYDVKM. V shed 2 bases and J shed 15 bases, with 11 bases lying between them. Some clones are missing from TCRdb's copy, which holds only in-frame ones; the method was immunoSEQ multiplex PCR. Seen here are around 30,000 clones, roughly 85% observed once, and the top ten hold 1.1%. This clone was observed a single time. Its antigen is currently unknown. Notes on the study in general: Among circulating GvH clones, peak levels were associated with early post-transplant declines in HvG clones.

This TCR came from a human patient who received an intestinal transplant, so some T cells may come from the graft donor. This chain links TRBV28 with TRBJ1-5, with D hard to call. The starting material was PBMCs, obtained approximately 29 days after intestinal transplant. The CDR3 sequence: CASSLGLTWHF. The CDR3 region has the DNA TGTGCCAGCAGTTTAGGGCTGACGTGGCATTTT. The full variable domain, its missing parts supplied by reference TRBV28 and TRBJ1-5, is DVKVTQSSRYLVKRTGEKVFLECVQDMDHENMFWYRQDPGLGLRLIYFSYDVKMKEKGDIPEGYSVSREKKERFSLILESASTNQTSMYLCASSLGLTWHFGDGTRLSIL.